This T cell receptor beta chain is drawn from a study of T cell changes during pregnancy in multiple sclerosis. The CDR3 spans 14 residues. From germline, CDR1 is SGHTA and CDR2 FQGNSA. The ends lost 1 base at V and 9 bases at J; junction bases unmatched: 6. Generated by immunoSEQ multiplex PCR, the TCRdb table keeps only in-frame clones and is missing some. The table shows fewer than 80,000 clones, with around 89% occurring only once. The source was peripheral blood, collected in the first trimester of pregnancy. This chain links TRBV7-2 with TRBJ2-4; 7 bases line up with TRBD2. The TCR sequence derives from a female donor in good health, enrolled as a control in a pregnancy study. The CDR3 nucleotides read TGTGCCAGCAGCTTAGGAGGCGGGGAGGGCATTCAGTACTTC. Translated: CASSLGGGEGIQYF.